Detailed here is one TCR beta chain. Its specificity is not known. Germline lookup yields CDR1 MGHRA and CDR2 YSYEKL. The CDR3 is made up of 16 amino acids. The V gene end was trimmed by 2 bases and the J gene end by 8 bases; junction bases not matched to a gene: 6. These data are taken from a study of T-cell memory formation after mild COVID-19. TCRalpha and TCRbeta libraries used 5'RACE with constant-segment primers and UMIs. Using its own MiXCR run on the 5' RACE reads, TCRdb lists one record per CDR3 protein. The table records roughly 600,000 distinct CDR3 sequences, about a sixth of them present only once. Points from the study as a whole: Proof of SARS-CoV-2 specificity was absent for the second-wave clones that crested on day 37.

The receptor's source is an adult woman who had mild COVID-19 (a few samples of this study predate the infection). Cell type and time point are not known. Source material: PBMCs or a T cell subset sorted from them (not recorded which). The chain joins TRBV4-1 to TRBJ2-1, with 13 positions matching TRBD2. The CDR3 DNA sequence: TGCGCCAGCAGCCAAACGGGACTAGCGGGATTCGATGAGCAGTTCTTC. Its protein is CASSQTGLAGFDEQFF.